A selection of T cell receptor beta chains follows, all from one sample in a study of metastatic and nonmetastatic thyroid tumors. With MiXCR, TCRdb reprocessed the PCR reads. The data hold about 15,000 clones, with roughly 33% observed a single time. What was sequenced was tumor tissue. The receptors shown here come from a female donor with papillary thyroid cancer or a benign thyroid nodule (not recorded which). Some clones in this sample may be carry-over from other donors' samples. The CDR3 runs from the conserved cysteine through the conserved F or W. Fields, in order: D gene, J gene, clone size, V gene, CDR3 DNA, CDR3 protein. A D gene is named only where the DNA matches it firmly. Clone size is given for some rows only: seen once, a few or many times, or a class if the clone is expanded.

D: .; J: TRBJ1-1; size: few; V: TRBV27; DNA: TGTGCCAGCAGTTTCCAGATCCCCTCAGGGTTATTGAACACTGAAGCTTTCTTT; CDR3: CASSFQIPSGLLNTEAFF
D: .; J: TRBJ2-1; size: many; V: TRBV3-1; DNA: TGTGCCAGCAGCCAAGCGGCCTCGGATGAGCAGTTCTTC; CDR3: CASSQAASDEQFF
D: TRBD1; J: TRBJ1-2; size: .; V: TRBV19; DNA: TGTGCCAGTAGCCCACGAACGACCTGGACAGGGCTTAACTATGGCTACACCTTC; CDR3: CASSPRTTWTGLNYGYTF
D: .; J: TRBJ2-1; size: .; V: TRBV20-1; DNA: TGCAGTGCTACATTCAATGAGCAGTTCTTC; CDR3: CSATFNEQFF
D: TRBD1; J: TRBJ1-5; size: few; V: TRBV2; DNA: TGTGCCAGCAGTGTAAGGACAGGGGGTCAGCCCCAGCATTTT; CDR3: CASSVRTGGQPQHF
D: .; J: TRBJ2-7; size: .; V: TRBV18; DNA: TGTGCCAGCTCACCAACCCAACAGGGAGAGCAGTACTTC; CDR3: CASSPTQQGEQYF
D: TRBD1; J: TRBJ2-5; size: .; V: TRBV30; DNA: TGTGCCTGGGATACAGGGGGAGAGACCCAGTACTTC; CDR3: CAWDTGGETQYF
D: TRBD1; J: TRBJ2-7; size: medium-sized; V: TRBV28; DNA: TGTGCCAGCGCCAGGACAGGACCCTACGAGCAGTACTTC; CDR3: CASARTGPYEQYF
D: .; J: TRBJ1-4; size: many; V: TRBV6-1; DNA: TGTGCCAGCAGTAGGAGGGGGGCTGGAGAAAAACTATTTTTT; CDR3: CASSRRGAGEKLFF
D: .; J: TRBJ2-7; size: .; V: TRBV3-1; DNA: TGTGCCAGCAGCCAAGTCGGCCAAGACTACGAGCAGTACTTC; CDR3: CASSQVGQDYEQYF
D: .; J: TRBJ1-6; size: .; V: TRBV25-1; DNA: TGTGCCAGTAGTCCAATACCGAGCCATTGGTATGATATCGGGGGTTCACCCCTCCACTTT; CDR3: CASSPIPSHWYDIGGSPLHF
D: TRBD2; J: TRBJ2-3; size: .; V: TRBV6-4; DNA: TGTGCCAGCAGTGACTCCTCTAGCGGGAACACAGATACGCAGTATTTT; CDR3: CASSDSSSGNTDTQYF
D: .; J: TRBJ2-7; size: .; V: TRBV20-1; DNA: TGCAGTGCTAGAAGCCCCAGCGCCACCTCCTACGAGCAGTACTTC; CDR3: CSARSPSATSYEQYF
D: .; J: TRBJ1-1; size: few; V: TRBV6-5; DNA: TGTGCCAGTAGTTCAGGGGACACTGAAGCTTTCTTT; CDR3: CASSSGDTEAFF
D: .; J: TRBJ2-7; size: medium-sized; V: TRBV27; DNA: TGTGCCAGCAGTTTATATAAGTCGGATTCCTACGAGCAGTACTTC; CDR3: CASSLYKSDSYEQYF
D: .; J: TRBJ2-1; size: many; V: TRBV7-9; DNA: TGTGCCAGCACTCTTGGATCCGAGCAGTTCTTC; CDR3: CASTLGSEQFF
D: TRBD2; J: TRBJ2-1; size: few; V: TRBV28; DNA: TGTGCCAGCAGCAAACTAGCGGGAGTCTACAATGAGCAGTTCTTC; CDR3: CASSKLAGVYNEQFF
D: TRBD2; J: TRBJ2-1; size: few; V: TRBV20-1; DNA: TGCAGTGCTAGAGTCCCTAGCGGGGACCTCAATGAGCAGTTCTTC; CDR3: CSARVPSGDLNEQFF
D: .; J: TRBJ2-1; size: medium-sized; V: TRBV20-1; DNA: TGCAGTGCTAGGGACTTTAATTCCTACAATGAGCAGTTCTTC; CDR3: CSARDFNSYNEQFF
D: .; J: TRBJ2-7; size: once; V: TRBV30; DNA: TGTGCCCGGGGGGGTGAGACAGGGAACTCCTACGAGCAGTACTTC; CDR3: CARGGETGNSYEQYF
D: TRBD1; J: TRBJ2-7; size: .; V: TRBV27; DNA: TGTGCCAGCAGACGTAATACAGGGGTCTCCTACGAGCAGTACTTC; CDR3: CASRRNTGVSYEQYF
D: .; J: TRBJ2-1; size: .; V: TRBV24-1; DNA: TGTGCCACCAGTGATTTGCCCGACCCGAAGGGGTTCGATGAGCAGTTCTTC; CDR3: CATSDLPDPKGFDEQFF
D: .; J: TRBJ2-1; size: .; V: TRBV11-1; DNA: TGTGCCAGCAGCTCAGGACTCGTCGGCCCCAATGAGCAGTTCTTC; CDR3: CASSSGLVGPNEQFF
D: TRBD2; J: TRBJ2-7; size: medium-sized; V: TRBV6-1; DNA: TGTGCCAGCAGTGAAGAACTAGCGGGAGCCTACGAGCAGTACTTC; CDR3: CASSEELAGAYEQYF
D: .; J: TRBJ2-1; size: few; V: TRBV10-1; DNA: TGCGCCAGCAGTGACGGGAGCGACTACAATGAGCAGTTCTTC; CDR3: CASSDGSDYNEQFF
D: .; J: TRBJ1-2; size: .; V: TRBV5-1; DNA: TGCGCCAGCAGCCTCGAGACGGCATCTAACTATGGCTACACCTTC; CDR3: CASSLETASNYGYTF
D: TRBD1; J: TRBJ1-1; size: .; V: TRBV18; DNA: TGTGCCAGCTCACCCGACAGGGGGCGAGACACTGAAGCTTTCTTT; CDR3: CASSPDRGRDTEAFF
D: TRBD2; J: TRBJ2-5; size: few; V: TRBV29-1; DNA: TGCAGCGTCCCTGATCGCGGGAGGTGGGAGACCCAGTACTTC; CDR3: CSVPDRGRWETQYF
D: TRBD1; J: TRBJ1-5; size: .; V: TRBV27; DNA: TGTGCCAGCAGAGAACAGGGGGCCCTCAATCAGCCCCAGCATTTT; CDR3: CASREQGALNQPQHF
D: .; J: TRBJ2-7; size: medium-sized; V: TRBV12-3/TRBV12-4; DNA: TGTGCCAGCAGTTTAGGCGGGACCGGGCGGGAGCAGTACTTC; CDR3: CASSLGGTGREQYF
D: .; J: TRBJ1-3; size: .; V: TRBV12-3/TRBV12-4; DNA: TGTGCCAGCAGTTTCTGGGCAGGCGTAGACGATATCAGAACTGGAAACACCATATATTTT; CDR3: CASSFWAGVDDIRTGNTIYF
D: .; J: TRBJ1-4; size: many; V: TRBV3-1; DNA: TGTGCCAGCAGTAAAGTAGAGGCCCAGCGTGAAAAACTGTTTTTT; CDR3: CASSKVEAQREKLFF
D: .; J: TRBJ1-3; size: .; V: TRBV5-1; DNA: TGCGCCAGCAGCCCAGGGACTTCGGTAAACACCATATATTTT; CDR3: CASSPGTSVNTIYF
D: TRBD2; J: TRBJ2-7; size: many; V: TRBV2; DNA: TGTGCCAGCAGTGCTCAGTCGGGAGGGACCTACGAGCAGTACTTC; CDR3: CASSAQSGGTYEQYF
D: TRBD2; J: TRBJ2-7; size: many; V: TRBV7-2; DNA: TGTGCCAGCAGCCCCAGCGGGACTACCTACGAGCAGTACTTC; CDR3: CASSPSGTTYEQYF
D: TRBD2; J: TRBJ2-7; size: .; V: TRBV5-1; DNA: TGCGCCAGCAGCTTGGGGACTAGCAACGAGCAGTACTTC; CDR3: CASSLGTSNEQYF
D: .; J: TRBJ2-5; size: many; V: TRBV5-1; DNA: TGCGCCAGCAGCTTGGAACAACAAGAGACCCAGTACTTC; CDR3: CASSLEQQETQYF
D: .; J: TRBJ2-7; size: .; V: TRBV11-3; DNA: TGTGCCAGCAGCCCGTCTACGGGACTTTCCTACGAGCAGTACTTC; CDR3: CASSPSTGLSYEQYF
D: .; J: TRBJ2-3; size: few; V: TRBV24-1; DNA: TGTGCCGTAGGGAGTCGGGGCCTCGGGGCAGATACGCAGTATTTT; CDR3: CAVGSRGLGADTQYF
D: .; J: TRBJ1-1; size: many; V: TRBV3-1; DNA: TGTGCCAGCAGCCCACAGGGAATGGCAACCCACACTGAAGCTTTCTTT; CDR3: CASSPQGMATHTEAFF
D: TRBD1; J: TRBJ2-7; size: many; V: TRBV7-6; DNA: TGTGCCAGCAGCTTAAGGCCGACAGGGGGACACGAGCAGTACTTC; CDR3: CASSLRPTGGHEQYF
D: TRBD2; J: TRBJ2-1; size: medium-sized; V: TRBV6-1; DNA: TGTGCCAGCAGCGGAACTAGCGGAATGAGCCGAGAGCAGTTCTTC; CDR3: CASSGTSGMSREQFF
D: .; J: TRBJ1-2; size: few; V: TRBV7-2; DNA: TGTGCCAGCAGCCCCGTGGGGTGGGCAGGGCGCGGCTACACCTTC; CDR3: CASSPVGWAGRGYTF
D: .; J: TRBJ1-2; size: medium-sized; V: TRBV28; DNA: TGTGCCAGCAGCCCGCTAGAGGTCACGATAAACTATGGCTACACCTTC; CDR3: CASSPLEVTINYGYTF
D: .; J: TRBJ2-5; size: many; V: TRBV20-1; DNA: TGCAGTGCTAGGCCCTTAGAGACCCAGTACTTC; CDR3: CSARPLETQYF
D: .; J: TRBJ2-1; size: .; V: TRBV11-2; DNA: TGTGCCAGCAGCTTGACAGACAATGAGCAGTTCTTC; CDR3: CASSLTDNEQFF
D: .; J: TRBJ2-3; size: .; V: TRBV4-1; DNA: TGCGCCAGCAGCCAAGGGGCCGGACCCACAGATACGCAGTATTTT; CDR3: CASSQGAGPTDTQYF
D: .; J: TRBJ2-7; size: .; V: TRBV5-1; DNA: TGCGCCAGCAAGGGCCAGGGCTTCTACGAGCAGTACTTC; CDR3: CASKGQGFYEQYF
D: .; J: TRBJ2-7; size: medium-sized; V: TRBV5-1; DNA: TGCGCCAGCAGCATACTACATAGTGAGCAGTACTTC; CDR3: CASSILHSEQYF
D: TRBD1; J: TRBJ2-7; size: .; V: TRBV11-1; DNA: TGTGCCAGCAGATTAGACCTCGGGACAGGGAACTCCTACGAGCAGTACTTC; CDR3: CASRLDLGTGNSYEQYF
D: .; J: TRBJ2-2; size: many; V: TRBV9; DNA: TGTGCCAGCAGCGTTCGGGTCGGAAACACCGGGGAGCTGTTTTTT; CDR3: CASSVRVGNTGELFF
D: .; J: TRBJ2-7; size: .; V: TRBV4-1; DNA: TGCGCCAGCAGCGGGTCTAGCTACGAGCAGTACTTC; CDR3: CASSGSSYEQYF
D: .; J: TRBJ2-3; size: .; V: TRBV20-1; DNA: TGCAGTGCTAGAGAGGCGGGAGATACGCAGTATTTT; CDR3: CSAREAGDTQYF